The 4 T cell receptor beta chains in this list originate from one sample, sequenced in a study of Ad26.COV2.S vaccination and SARS-CoV-2 variants. Documented treatment: some 20 received Ad26.COV2.S at low or high dose, single or two shots; 5 received placebo; per-sample allocation not given. The study sampled participants on day 63 after the first vaccine or placebo injection. Here immunoSEQ multiplex PCR was the method, and the copy in TCRdb shows in-frame clones only, minus some. The sample contains roughly 700,000 clones, about 90% of which appear only once. Specimen: peripheral blood, collected in a trial of Ad26.COV2.S vaccine versus placebo. The origin of the receptors is a person aged 18-60 years who received the Ad26.COV2.S COVID-19 vaccine or a placebo.

The chain has TRBV11-2 and TRBJ2-1; possibly TRBD2 for D (6 bases). CDR1 is SGHAT and CDR2 is FQNNGV in the germline V gene. The V and J ends lost 5 bases and 8 bases respectively, with 13 bases between them. This CDR3 spans 13 amino acids. For the CDR3, the DNA is TGTGCCAGCAGCCCTCGGTGGGGGGATGAGCAGTTCTTC. Translated, it gives CASSPRWGDEQFF. The variable domain in full, with the rest retrieved from reference TRBV11-2 and TRBJ2-1, is EAGVAQSPRYKIIEKRQSVAFWCNPISGHATLYWYQQILGQGPKLLIQFQNNGVVDDSQLPKDRFSAERLKGVDSTLKIQPAKLEDSAVYLCASSPRWGDEQFFGPGTRLTVL.

This chain uses TRBV19 with TRBJ2-3; D uncertain. Germline V gene lookup returns CDR1 LNHDA and CDR2 SQIVND (reference sequence). The CDR3 contains 15 residues. Trimming took off 5 bases at V and 0 bases at J, with 12 bases between the two ends. The DNA for the CDR3 is TGTGCCAGTAGTTCTGCCCCTTCAAGCACAGATACGCAGTATTTT. Translating gives CASSSAPSSTDTQYF.

This clone came up once. This sequence joins TRBV19 and TRBJ2-3; D uncertain. V lost 5 bases to trimming and J lost 2 bases, with 14 bases between them. Germline V gene sequence: CDR1 LNHDA, CDR2 SQIVND (reference sequence). This CDR3 region has 15 residues. The CDR3 DNA reads TGTGCCAGTAGTGTAATGGCCGGGCTCACAGATACGCAGTATTTT. Translation gives CASSVMAGLTDTQYF.

The chain combines TRBV7-8 with TRBJ1-2, with a weak D call TRBD1 (6 bases). The CDR3 has 15 residues. Per the germline V gene, CDR1 is SGHVS and CDR2 is FQNEAQ. Trimming removed 5 bases at V and 4 bases at J, with 17 bases between. This CDR3 is CASSQRGGAGYGYTF. The CDR3 DNA reads TGTGCCAGCAGCCAGCGGGGGGGCGCGGGCTATGGCTACACCTTC.